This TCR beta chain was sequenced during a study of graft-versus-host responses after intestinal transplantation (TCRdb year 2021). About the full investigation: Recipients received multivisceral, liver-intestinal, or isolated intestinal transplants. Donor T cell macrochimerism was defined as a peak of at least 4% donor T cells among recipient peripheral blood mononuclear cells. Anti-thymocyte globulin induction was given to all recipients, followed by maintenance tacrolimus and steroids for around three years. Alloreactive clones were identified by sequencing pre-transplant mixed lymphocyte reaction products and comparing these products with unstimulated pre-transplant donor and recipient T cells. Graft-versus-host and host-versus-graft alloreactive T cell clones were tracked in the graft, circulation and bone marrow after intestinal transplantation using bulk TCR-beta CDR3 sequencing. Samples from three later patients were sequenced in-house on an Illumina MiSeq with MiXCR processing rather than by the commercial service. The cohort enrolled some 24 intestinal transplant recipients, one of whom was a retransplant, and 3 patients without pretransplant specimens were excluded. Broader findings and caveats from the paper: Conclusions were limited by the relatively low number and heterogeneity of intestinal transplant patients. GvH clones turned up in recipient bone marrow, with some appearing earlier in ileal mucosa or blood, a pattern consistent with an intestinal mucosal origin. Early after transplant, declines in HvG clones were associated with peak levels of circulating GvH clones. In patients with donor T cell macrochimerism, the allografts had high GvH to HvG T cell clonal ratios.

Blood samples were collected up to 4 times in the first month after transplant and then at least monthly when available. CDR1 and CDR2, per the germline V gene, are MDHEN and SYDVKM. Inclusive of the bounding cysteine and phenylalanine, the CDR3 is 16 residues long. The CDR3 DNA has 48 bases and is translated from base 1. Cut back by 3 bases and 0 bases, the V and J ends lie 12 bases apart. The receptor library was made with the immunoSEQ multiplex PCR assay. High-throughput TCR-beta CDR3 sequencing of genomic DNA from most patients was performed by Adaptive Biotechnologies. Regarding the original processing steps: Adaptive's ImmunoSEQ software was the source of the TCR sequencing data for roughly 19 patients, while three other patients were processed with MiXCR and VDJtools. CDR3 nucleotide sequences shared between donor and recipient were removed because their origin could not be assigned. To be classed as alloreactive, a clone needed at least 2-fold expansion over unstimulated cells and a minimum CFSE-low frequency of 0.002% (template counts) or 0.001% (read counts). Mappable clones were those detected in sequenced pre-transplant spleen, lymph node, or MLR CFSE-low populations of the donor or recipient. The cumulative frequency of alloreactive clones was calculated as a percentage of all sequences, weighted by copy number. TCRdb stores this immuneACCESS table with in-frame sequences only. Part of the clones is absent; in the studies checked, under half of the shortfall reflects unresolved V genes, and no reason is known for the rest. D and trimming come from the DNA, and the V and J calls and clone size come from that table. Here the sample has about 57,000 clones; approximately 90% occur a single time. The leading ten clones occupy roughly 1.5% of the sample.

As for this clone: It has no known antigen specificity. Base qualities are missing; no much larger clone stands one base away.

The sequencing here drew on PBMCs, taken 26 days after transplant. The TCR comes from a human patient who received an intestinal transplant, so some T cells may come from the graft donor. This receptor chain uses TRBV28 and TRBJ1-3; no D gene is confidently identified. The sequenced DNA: TGTGCCAGCAGTTTGTACCATGACTCCTCTGGAAACACCATATATTTT. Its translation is CASSLYHDSSGNTIYF.